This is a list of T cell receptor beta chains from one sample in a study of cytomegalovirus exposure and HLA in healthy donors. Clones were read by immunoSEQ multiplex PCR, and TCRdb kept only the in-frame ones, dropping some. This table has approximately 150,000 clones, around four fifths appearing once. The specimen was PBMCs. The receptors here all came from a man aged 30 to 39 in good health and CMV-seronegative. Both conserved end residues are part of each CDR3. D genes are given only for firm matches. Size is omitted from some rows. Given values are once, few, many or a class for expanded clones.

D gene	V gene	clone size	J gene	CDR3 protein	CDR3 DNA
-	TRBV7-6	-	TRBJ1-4	CASSSRGEKLFF	TGTGCCAGCAGCTCTAGGGGTGAAAAACTGTTTTTT
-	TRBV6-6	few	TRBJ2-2	CATGKSGTANTGELFF	TGTGCCACCGGCAAATCCGGGACTGCAAACACCGGGGAGCTGTTTTTT
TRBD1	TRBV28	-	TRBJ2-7	CASRRTGFNYEQYF	TGTGCCAGCAGGAGGACAGGTTTTAACTACGAGCAGTACTTC
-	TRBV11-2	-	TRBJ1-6	CASSSRDSYNSPLHF	TGTGCCAGCAGCTCGCGGGACTCCTATAATTCACCCCTCCACTTT
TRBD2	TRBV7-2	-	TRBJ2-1	CASSLGLAAYNEQFF	TGTGCCAGCAGCCTAGGACTAGCGGCCTACAATGAGCAGTTCTTC
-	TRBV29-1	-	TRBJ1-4	CSVLVIGGSKEKLFF	TGCAGCGTACTGGTTATCGGGGGATCAAAGGAAAAACTGTTTTTT
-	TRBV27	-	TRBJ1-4	CASSDEQEPNEKLFF	TGTGCCAGCAGTGACGAACAGGAGCCTAATGAAAAACTGTTTTTT
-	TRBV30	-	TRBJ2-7	CAWRDAGEQYF	TGTGCCTGGAGGGATGCAGGGGAGCAGTACTTC
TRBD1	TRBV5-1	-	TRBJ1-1	CASSPGQAGIPEAFF	TGCGCCAGCAGCCCTGGACAGGCGGGGATACCTGAAGCTTTCTTT
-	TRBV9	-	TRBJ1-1	CASSVASAMNTEAFF	TGTGCCAGCAGCGTAGCTTCCGCGATGAACACTGAAGCTTTCTTT
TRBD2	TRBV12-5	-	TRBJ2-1	CASGSGTSGKNEQFF	TGTGCTAGTGGTTCCGGGACTAGCGGGAAGAATGAGCAGTTCTTC
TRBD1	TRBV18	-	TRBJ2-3	CASSPPGQGADTQYF	TGTGCCAGCTCACCACCCGGACAGGGGGCAGATACGCAGTATTTT
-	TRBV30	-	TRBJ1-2	CAWSTVPTNYGYTF	TGTGCCTGGAGTACGGTGCCGACTAACTATGGCTACACCTTC
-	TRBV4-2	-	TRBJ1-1	CASSPSGTEAFF	TGTGCCAGCAGCCCCTCAGGGACTGAAGCTTTCTTT
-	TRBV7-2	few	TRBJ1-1	CASSRDSAPGTEAFF	TGTGCCAGCAGCCGAGACAGCGCCCCTGGCACTGAAGCTTTCTTT
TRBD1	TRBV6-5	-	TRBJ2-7	CASSRQGYYEQYF	TGTGCCAGCAGTCGACAGGGGTACTACGAGCAGTACTTC
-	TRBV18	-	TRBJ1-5	CASSPSGAASNQPQHF	TGTGCCAGCTCACCAAGTGGGGCAGCTAGCAATCAGCCCCAGCATTTT
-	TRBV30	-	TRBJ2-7	CAGGESSYEQYF	TGTGCCGGCGGCGAGAGCTCCTACGAGCAGTACTTC
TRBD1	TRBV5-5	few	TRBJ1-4	CASSPRTGGGEKLFF	TGTGCCAGCAGCCCCCGGACAGGGGGCGGTGAAAAACTGTTTTTT
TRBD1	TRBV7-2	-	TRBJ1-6	CASSRTGTGNSPLHF	TGTGCCAGCAGCCGAACCGGGACAGGGAATTCACCCCTCCACTTT
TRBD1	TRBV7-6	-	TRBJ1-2	CASSTQPGQGADYGYTF	TGTGCCAGCAGCACCCAACCGGGACAGGGGGCGGACTATGGCTACACCTTC
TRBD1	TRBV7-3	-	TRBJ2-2	CASHPTGGITGELFF	TGTGCCAGCCATCCAACAGGGGGCATCACCGGGGAGCTGTTTTTT
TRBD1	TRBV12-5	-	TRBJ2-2	CASGLDLGTGSGELFF	TGTGCTAGTGGTTTGGACCTAGGGACAGGGAGCGGGGAGCTGTTTTTT
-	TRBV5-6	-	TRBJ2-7	CASRFRGAGYEQYF	TGTGCCAGCAGGTTCCGGGGGGCTGGTTACGAGCAGTACTTC
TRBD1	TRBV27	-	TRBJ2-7	CASSLGTGDGYEQYF	TGTGCCAGCAGTTTAGGTACAGGGGATGGCTACGAGCAGTACTTC
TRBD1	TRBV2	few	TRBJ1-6	CASSEGQGIVITLHF	TGTGCCAGCAGTGAAGGACAGGGGATTGTGATCACCCTCCACTTT
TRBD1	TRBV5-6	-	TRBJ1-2	CASSFLTGVHGYTF	TGTGCCAGCAGCTTCCTTACAGGGGTACATGGCTACACCTTC
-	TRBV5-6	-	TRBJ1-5	CASNNRDISNQPQHF	TGTGCCAGCAACAACCGGGACATTAGCAATCAGCCCCAGCATTTT
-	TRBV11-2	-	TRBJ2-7	CASSLTEVVNF	TGTGCCAGCAGCCTTACCGAGGTCGTGAACTTC
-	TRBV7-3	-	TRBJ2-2	CASSPRRTGELFF	TGTGCCAGCAGCCCGCGTCGGACCGGGGAGCTGTTTTTT
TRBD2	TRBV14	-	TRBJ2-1	CASSQGASGRTYEQFF	TGTGCCAGCAGCCAAGGGGCTAGCGGGAGAACCTATGAGCAGTTCTTC
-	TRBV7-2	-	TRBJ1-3	CASSITGSSGNTIYF	TGTGCCAGCAGCATCACAGGGAGCTCTGGAAACACCATATATTTT
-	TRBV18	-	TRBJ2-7	CASSLQGNEQYF	TGTGCCAGCTCATTACAGGGCAACGAGCAGTACTTC